Below are 10 T cell receptor beta chains sequenced from a single sample in a study of T cell repertoires in cytomegalovirus infection. No antigen is known for these receptors. One entry per CDR3 protein results from TCRdb running MiXCR on the reads. This sample has 750,000 to 900,000 distinct CDR3 sequences, with about 27% found just once. Sequencing used cultured CD8+ T cells from PBMCs, obtained from culture after CMV antigen stimulation. These receptors all stem from a human donor in good health (CMV status not recorded). Some clones in this sample may be carry-over from other donors' samples.

A few counts support this clonotype. The V call is TRBV27, the J call TRBJ2-3; D possibly matches TRBD1 or TRBD2 (6 bases each). Trimming removed 2 bases from V and 3 bases from J, with 15 bases in between. The length of the CDR3 is 16 residues. The V gene's germline CDR1 is MNHEY and CDR2 SMNVEV (reference sequence). CDR3 nucleotides: TGTGCCAGCAGTTTAACGGGGGCCCCTCCAACAGATACGCAGTATTTT. Protein sequence: CASSLTGAPPTDTQYF.

The V gene is TRBV20-1, the J gene TRBJ2-7, with D possibly matching TRBD1 (5 bases). V dropped 4 bases and J dropped 6 bases, with 13 bases sitting between them. The germline V gene encodes CDR1 DFQATT and CDR2 SNEGSKA (reference sequence). The CDR3 is 12 residues long. CDR3 nucleotide sequence: TGCAGTGCTAAACAGGCGTACTTCGAGCAGTACTTC. This encodes CSAKQAYFEQYF.

This clonotype was seen at least ten times. The chain couples TRBV7-6 to TRBJ2-2; 8 nucleotides align to TRBD2. Trimming at V came to 1 base and at J to 3 bases, leaving 4 bases not matched to a gene. Germline assignment: CDR1 SGHVS and CDR2 FNYEAQ. The CDR3 length is 16 residues. In nucleotides, the CDR3 is TGTGCCAGCAGCTTAGTCCCGGGGGGGCACACCGGGGAGCTGTTTTTT. The encoded protein is CASSLVPGGHTGELFF.

The V and J genes are TRBV10-1 and TRBJ2-5, with D maybe TRBD1 (6 bases). The CDR3 is 15 residues long. Germline CDR1 is WNHNN and CDR2 is SYGVQD (reference sequence). V was shortened by 3 bases and J by 4 bases, with 15 bases between the two germline ends. The CDR3 sequence is CASSDPGHQGETQYF. CDR3 sequence (DNA): TGCGCCAGCAGTGATCCGGGACACCAAGGAGAGACCCAGTACTTC.

The V and J genes are TRBV19 and TRBJ2-7, with 9 bases matching TRBD1. Trimming at V came to 1 base and at J to 2 bases, leaving 3 bases not matched to a gene. The germline V gene encodes CDR1 LNHDA and CDR2 SQIVND (reference sequence). The length of the CDR3 is 15 residues. CDR3 amino acids: CASSIGTGAAYEQYF. As DNA, the CDR3 is TGTGCCAGTAGTATAGGGACAGGGGCCGCCTACGAGCAGTACTTC. Supplemented by reference TRBV19 and TRBJ2-7, the full variable domain reads DGGITQSPKYLFRKEGQNVTLSCEQNLNHDAMYWYRQDPGQGLRLIYYSQIVNDFQKGDIAEGYSVSREKKESFPLTVTSAQKNPTAFYLCASSIGTGAAYEQYFGPGTRLTVT.

In this sample, this clonotype turned up many times. A single base separates this from a much larger clone, so it may be a read error. The rearrangement links TRBV7-9 to TRBJ2-1, with D uncertain. Per the germline V gene, CDR1 is SEHNR and CDR2 is FQNEAQ (reference sequence). Trimming removed 4 bases from V and 2 bases from J, with 6 bases in between. The CDR3 totals 13 residues. The CDR3 sequence is CASSSSTYNEQFF. CDR3 DNA sequence: TGTGCCAGCAGCTCCAGCACCTACAATGAGCAGTTCTTC.

There are a few counts of this clonotype. The V gene is TRBV13, the J gene TRBJ2-3; 10 bases match TRBD1. Germline trimming cut 2 bases from V and 5 bases from J; bases unmatched to any gene: 10. This CDR3 is built from 17 residues. Germline lookup yields CDR1 PRHDT and CDR2 FYEKMQ (reference sequence). Here the CDR3 DNA reads TGTGCCAGCAGCTTACTAAGGGGACAGGGGCTTCGAGATACGCAGTATTTT. Translation: CASSLLRGQGLRDTQYF. Full variable domain (rest looked up from reference TRBV13 and TRBJ2-3): AAGVIQSPRHLIKEKRETATLKCYPIPRHDTVYWYQQGPGQDPQFLISFYEKMQSDKGSIPDRFSAQQFSDYHSELNMSSLELGDSALYFCASSLLRGQGLRDTQYFGPGTRLTVL.

The chain joins TRBV15 to TRBJ2-1; tentative D call: TRBD1 (6 bases). The germline gives CDR1 LNHNV, CDR2 YYDKDF (reference sequence). The CDR3 length is 14 residues. V was trimmed by 0 bases and J by 7 bases, leaving 10 bases between them. The CDR3 spells CATSRDLGANEQFF. The CDR3 DNA reads TGTGCCACCAGCAGAGATCTGGGGGCGAATGAGCAGTTCTTC. Variable domain in full (rest from reference TRBV15 and TRBJ2-1): DAMVIQNPRYQVTQFGKPVTLSCSQTLNHNVMYWYQQKSSQAPKLLFHYYDKDFNNEADTPDNFQSRRPNTSFCFLDIRSPGLGDTAMYLCATSRDLGANEQFFGPGTRLTVL.

The chain employs TRBV6-1 and TRBJ2-7, with TRBD1 matching over 11 bases. The ends lost 2 bases at V and 1 base at J; junction bases unmatched: 4. The germline V gene encodes CDR1 MNHNS and CDR2 SASEGT. The CDR3 contains 16 residues. This CDR3 reads CASSELGTGGSYEQYV. The CDR3 DNA is TGTGCCAGCAGTGAATTGGGGACAGGGGGATCCTACGAGCAGTACGTC.

This clonotype was counted at least ten times. This chain links TRBV6-2 or TRBV6-3 with TRBJ2-7; no reliable D call. V lost 6 bases and J 4 bases, leaving 16 bases between the germline ends. Germline V gene data show CDR1 as MNHEY and CDR2 as SVGEGT. The CDR3 extends over 14 amino acids. The CDR3 region is CASSPGPRLYEQYV. The CDR3 bases are TGTGCCAGCAGCCCCGGACCACGGTTATACGAGCAGTACGTC.